These T cell receptor beta chains were read from a single sample in a study of T cells in Graves' hyperthyroidism and ophthalmopathy. In TCRdb, the multiplex PCR reads were re-called with MiXCR into one record per CDR3 protein. The data hold about half a million distinct CDR3 sequences, with roughly 21% observed a single time. Sequencing input: blood. The receptors were gathered from a man aged 35 to 55 with Graves' ophthalmopathy. The CDR3 runs from the conserved cysteine through the conserved F or W. The D gene is left open where the match is weak. Clone size appears in some rows only: once, few, many, or a class for an expanded clone.

J gene,clone size,D gene,V gene,CDR3 protein,CDR3 DNA
TRBJ1-1,NA,NA,TRBV19,CASTIYRGSVIF,TGTGCCAGTACCATATACCGGGGGTCAGTCATCTTT
TRBJ2-1,many,NA,TRBV27,CASTPGGARNEQFF,TGTGCCAGCACCCCTGGGGGGGCTAGGAATGAGCAGTTCTTC
TRBJ2-1,NA,NA,TRBV7-9,CASSLEQNEQFF,TGTGCCAGCAGCTTGGAGCAGAATGAGCAGTTCTTC
TRBJ2-3,few,TRBD2,TRBV29-1,CSVVGGGSSTDTQYF,TGCAGCGTTGTGGGGGGGGGGTCAAGCACAGATACGCAGTATTTT
TRBJ1-1,NA,NA,TRBV7-2,CASPGELGGLEAFF,TGTGCCAGCCCCGGGGAACTCGGGGGCCTTGAAGCTTTCTTT
TRBJ1-2,NA,NA,TRBV4-3,CASSQEPQVWVDYGYTF,TGCGCCAGCAGCCAAGAGCCCCAGGTCTGGGTCGACTATGGCTACACCTTC
TRBJ1-5,NA,NA,TRBV19,CASSVSSGRDQPQHF,TGTGCCAGTAGTGTATCATCAGGGAGGGATCAGCCCCAGCATTTT
TRBJ2-3,few,TRBD1,TRBV14,CASSTTGGFTDTQYF,TGTGCCAGCAGCACCACAGGGGGATTCACAGATACGCAGTATTTT
TRBJ2-3,many,NA,TRBV7-2,CASSPRGRGRSDTQYF,TGTGCCAGCAGCCCTCGGGGCAGGGGAAGGTCAGATACGCAGTATTTT
TRBJ2-1,NA,NA,TRBV7-9,CASSPRTDLSSYNEQFF,TGTGCCAGCAGCCCAAGGACAGATCTAAGCTCCTACAATGAGCAGTTCTTC
TRBJ2-5,NA,TRBD2,TRBV24-1,CATSDFAGGGETQYF,TGTGCCACCAGTGATTTTGCGGGAGGGGGGGAGACCCAGTACTTC
TRBJ2-5,NA,TRBD1,TRBV25-1,CASSPGQGPETQYF,TGTGCCAGCAGTCCTGGACAGGGGCCAGAGACCCAGTACTTC
TRBJ1-5,NA,NA,TRBV2,CASSGVAGGNQPQHF,TGTGCCAGCAGTGGAGTAGCTGGGGGCAATCAGCCCCAGCATTTT
TRBJ2-3,few,TRBD2,TRBV5-1,CASNTLAGGTDTQYF,TGCGCCAGCAACACCTTAGCGGGAGGCACAGATACGCAGTATTTT
TRBJ1-2,many,NA,TRBV18,CASSPRGSGGYTF,TGTGCCAGCTCACCGAGGGGTTCAGGTGGCTACACCTTC
TRBJ2-1,many,NA,TRBV3-1,CASSLVGAQFDEQFF,TGTGCCAGCAGCCTCGTCGGGGCCCAGTTCGATGAGCAGTTCTTC
TRBJ2-1,NA,NA,TRBV6-2/TRBV6-3,CASRNLLREQFF,TGTGCCAGCAGGAACCTTTTGAGGGAGCAGTTCTTC
TRBJ2-2,NA,TRBD2,TRBV7-6,CASSEINPISSGDTGELFF,TGTGCCAGCAGCGAGATTAACCCGATCTCTAGCGGGGACACCGGGGAGCTGTTTTTT
TRBJ2-7,many,NA,TRBV28,CASSSRGQDPFHEQYF,TGTGCCAGCAGTTCGCGGGGCCAGGACCCCTTTCACGAGCAGTACTTC
TRBJ1-4,many,NA,TRBV28,CASSRSGGRGEKLFF,TGTGCCAGCAGCCGTTCGGGGGGCCGGGGCGAAAAACTGTTTTTT
TRBJ1-1,few,NA,TRBV12-3/TRBV12-4,CASRLGAEAFF,TGTGCCAGCAGACTGGGTGCTGAAGCTTTCTTT
TRBJ1-4,many,NA,TRBV7-2,CASSLQGGRNEKLFF,TGTGCCAGCAGCCTGCAGGGAGGTCGAAATGAAAAACTGTTTTTT
TRBJ2-1,many,NA,TRBV7-9,CASSLDGREQFF,TGTGCCAGCAGCTTAGACGGTCGTGAGCAGTTCTTC
TRBJ1-5,many,TRBD1,TRBV6-1,CASSGAGTVYSNQPQHF,TGTGCCAGCAGTGGAGCTGGGACAGTTTATAGCAATCAGCCCCAGCATTTT
TRBJ1-5,many,NA,TRBV7-9,CASSLPGQPQHF,TGTGCCAGCAGTTTACCGGGGCAGCCCCAGCATTTT
TRBJ2-2,few,NA,TRBV19,CASSIDGRGAGELFF,TGTGCCAGTAGTATAGATGGGCGGGGAGCCGGGGAGCTGTTTTTT
TRBJ2-5,few,NA,TRBV15,CATSRDRRGETQYF,TGTGCCACCAGCAGAGATCGGCGGGGAGAGACCCAGTACTTC
TRBJ2-1,NA,NA,TRBV10-3,CATTSLDHNEQFF,TGTGCCACCACATCGCTGGACCACAATGAGCAGTTCTTC
TRBJ2-3,many,NA,TRBV29-1,CSAVGQSTFTDTQYF,TGCAGCGCTGTAGGACAGTCGACCTTCACAGATACGCAGTATTTT
TRBJ2-7,NA,NA,TRBV6-9,CASSLKLVGEQYF,TGTGCCAGCAGTTTAAAACTAGTTGGCGAGCAGTACTTC
TRBJ1-2,NA,NA,TRBV7-9,CASSSPGRTSYGYTF,TGTGCCAGCAGCTCCCCAGGGAGGACTAGCTATGGCTACACCTTC
TRBJ1-3,NA,TRBD1,TRBV12-3/TRBV12-4,CASRRQGARNTIYF,TGTGCCAGCAGAAGACAGGGAGCGAGAAACACCATATATTTT
TRBJ1-1,few,NA,TRBV6-1,CASSGWGAMNTEAFF,TGTGCCAGCAGTGGGTGGGGCGCCATGAACACTGAAGCTTTCTTT
TRBJ1-1,NA,TRBD1,TRBV6-1,CASIPEGARVGTEAFF,TGTGCCAGCATCCCCGAGGGGGCTCGGGTTGGAACTGAAGCTTTCTTT
TRBJ2-7,NA,TRBD1,TRBV18,CASSPPSGQGASYEQYF,TGTGCCAGCTCACCACCGAGCGGACAGGGGGCCTCCTACGAGCAGTACTTC
TRBJ2-7,NA,NA,TRBV4-2,CASSQEGCEQYF,TGTGCCAGCAGCCAAGAGGGCTGCGAGCAGTACTTC
TRBJ2-1,many,NA,TRBV6-2/TRBV6-3,CASSSGLKASSYNEQFF,TGTGCCAGCAGCTCGGGACTTAAAGCTAGCTCCTACAATGAGCAGTTCTTC
TRBJ2-3,NA,NA,TRBV7-7,CASSLEWGSADTQYF,TGTGCTAGCAGCTTAGAGTGGGGGTCGGCAGATACGCAGTATTTT
TRBJ2-7,few,TRBD1,TRBV20-1,CSAPGQGPYEQYF,TGCAGTGCTCCGGGACAGGGTCCCTACGAGCAGTACTTC
TRBJ1-2,NA,NA,TRBV5-1,CASSLRAAQSYTF,TGCGCCAGTTCCCTCCGGGCAGCTCAAAGCTACACCTTC
TRBJ1-4,many,NA,TRBV30,CAWSGKTRGGEKLFF,TGTGCCTGGAGTGGGAAAACCAGGGGAGGGGAAAAACTGTTTTTT
TRBJ2-1,many,NA,TRBV11-1,CASSLSGSWNDEQFF,TGTGCCAGCAGCTTATCCGGGAGTTGGAACGATGAGCAGTTCTTC
TRBJ2-7,many,NA,TRBV3-1,CASSPAGTYDEQYF,TGTGCCAGCAGCCCCGCAGGGACTTACGACGAGCAGTACTTC
TRBJ2-3,few,TRBD2,TRBV30,CAWSGTSGSPDTQYF,TGTGCCTGGAGCGGCACTAGCGGGAGTCCAGATACGCAGTATTTT
TRBJ2-1,NA,TRBD1,TRBV10-3,CACRRDRGQVEFF,TGTGCCTGCCGCCGGGACAGGGGCCAGGTGGAGTTCTTC
TRBJ2-1,few,TRBD2,TRBV28,CASSSGLEGFGNEQFF,TGTGCCAGCAGCTCTGGACTAGAGGGTTTTGGCAATGAGCAGTTCTTC
TRBJ1-1,NA,NA,TRBV4-1,CASSHDPQGNTEAFF,TGCGCCAGCAGCCACGACCCCCAGGGGAACACTGAAGCTTTCTTT
TRBJ1-2,many,NA,TRBV6-2/TRBV6-3,CASGLTIEGGYTF,TGTGCCAGCGGGCTGACGATAGAGGGTGGCTACACCTTC
TRBJ2-3,NA,NA,TRBV20-1,CSASSDSTTDTQYF,TGCAGTGCTAGTAGTGACTCAACCACAGATACGCAGTATTTT
TRBJ1-6,few,TRBD1,TRBV5-1,CASSPEGAMPLHF,TGCGCCAGCAGCCCTGAGGGGGCCATGCCCCTCCACTTT
TRBJ2-7,few,NA,TRBV2,CASRHSRRGIYERYF,TGTGCCAGCAGGCACTCTCGGCGGGGAATCTACGAGCGGTACTTC
TRBJ1-2,few,TRBD1,TRBV7-9,CASSIAEGAGYTF,TGTGCCAGCAGCATCGCCGAGGGGGCTGGCTACACCTTC
TRBJ1-1,NA,NA,TRBV19,CASSVRGVNTEAFF,TGTGCCAGTAGCGTTCGGGGGGTGAACACTGAAGCTTTCTTT
TRBJ2-1,NA,TRBD1,TRBV7-9,CASSLSGTGYNEQFF,TGTGCCAGCAGCTTATCAGGGACAGGCTACAATGAGCAGTTCTTC
TRBJ2-3,few,TRBD2,TRBV28,CASPPGLAGTDTQYF,TGTGCCAGCCCTCCGGGGCTAGCGGGCACAGATACGCAGTATTTT
TRBJ1-1,many,TRBD1,TRBV30,CAWKQGAGVAFF,TGTGCCTGGAAACAGGGGGCCGGAGTAGCTTTCTTT